A selection of T cell receptor beta chains follows, all from one sample in a study of blood T cell repertoires in COVID-19. Clones were read by immunoSEQ multiplex PCR, and TCRdb kept only the in-frame ones, dropping some. The table includes about 160,000 clones, almost 85% detected once. The material sequenced was peripheral blood. The receptors come from an elderly woman with acute or convalescent COVID-19. Each CDR3 is given with its conserved first and last residue. The D gene is left open where the match is weak. Size values are once, few and many counts, or a class for expanded clones, and some rows have none.

>TRBV5-1|TRBJ2-7|NA|NA
TGCGCCAGCAGCCTTTCGACAGGAACGATGTCCTACGAGCAGTACTTC
CASSLSTGTMSYEQYF
>TRBV5-6|TRBJ1-5|NA|NA
TGTGCCAGCAGCTTGGCAGGCCTCAATCAGCCCCAGCATTTT
CASSLAGLNQPQHF
>TRBV19|TRBJ1-2|TRBD1|once
TGTGCCAGTAGTACCTTATACACCGGGACAGGGGACTATGGCTACACCTTC
CASSTLYTGTGDYGYTF
>TRBV18|TRBJ1-4|NA|NA
TGTGCCAGCTCACCGGCACAGGGTCGCGAAAAACTGTTTTTT
CASSPAQGREKLFF
>TRBV28|TRBJ2-7|NA|NA
TGTGCCAGCAGCCCCGCCGGGGGTCCCTACGAGCAGTACTTC
CASSPAGGPYEQYF
>TRBV5-6|TRBJ2-3|TRBD2|NA
TGTGCCAGCAGCCTAGGACTAGCGGGATACACAGATACGCAGTATTTT
CASSLGLAGYTDTQYF
>TRBV19|TRBJ2-3|NA|NA
TGTGCCAGTAGCAGTGGACTCGTTAGCACAGATACGCAGTATTTT
CASSSGLVSTDTQYF
>TRBV7-6|TRBJ2-5|NA|NA
TGTGCCAGCGGCCGGGGTGAAGAGACCCAGTACTTC
CASGRGEETQYF
>TRBV2|TRBJ2-7|TRBD2|NA
TGTGCCAGCATGACTCCGACTAGCGGATACTACGAGCAGTACTTC
CASMTPTSGYYEQYF
>TRBV25-1|TRBJ2-1|NA|NA
TGTGCCAGCAGGGAGGGCGTGATAAATGAGCAGTTCTTC
CASREGVINEQFF
>TRBV3-1/TRBV3-2|TRBJ1-5|NA|NA
TGTGCCAGCAGCCAACTTAATCAGCCCCAGCATTTT
CASSQLNQPQHF
>TRBV27|TRBJ1-5|TRBD1|once
TGTGCCAGCAGCTCCAGACAGGGTGGGGGCAATCAGCCCCAGCATTTT
CASSSRQGGGNQPQHF
>TRBV5-1|TRBJ1-6|NA|NA
TGCGCCAGCAGCAGTGAAGGCGGCAATTCACCCCTCCACTTT
CASSSEGGNSPLHF
>TRBV29-1|TRBJ1-2|NA|NA
TGCAGCGTTGAAGCTGGTCCCCGGGCTAACTATGGCTACACCTTC
CSVEAGPRANYGYTF
>TRBV4-3|TRBJ2-2|NA|once
TGCGCCAGCAGCCAAGAGGTTAGCCCCATGGGGGAGCTGTTTTTT
CASSQEVSPMGELFF
>TRBV5-1|TRBJ2-3|TRBD2|NA
TGCGCCAGCAGCTTCCTAGCGGGACCCACAGATACGCAGTATTTT
CASSFLAGPTDTQYF
>TRBV6-5|TRBJ1-2|NA|NA
TGTGCCAGCGTACTAGGAGGGGTTGATACCTTC
CASVLGGVDTF
>TRBV10-3|TRBJ2-1|TRBD2|NA
TGTGCCATCAGGCCGACTAGCGGGAGGGCCGAGTTCCATGAGCAGTTCTTC
CAIRPTSGRAEFHEQFF
>TRBV13|TRBJ2-5|TRBD2|NA
TGTGCCAGCAGCTCCGGGACTAGCGGGAGTAGAGGGGAGACCCAGTACTTC
CASSSGTSGSRGETQYF
>TRBV18|TRBJ1-3|NA|NA
TGTGCCAGCTCACCCGAGACAGGCTCTGGAAACACCATATATTTT
CASSPETGSGNTIYF
>TRBV19|TRBJ2-2|TRBD1|once
TGTGCCAGTGGACAGGGGCGGGTTGGGGAGCTGTTTTTT
CASGQGRVGELFF
>TRBV5-5|TRBJ1-3|TRBD1|NA
TGTGCCAGCAGTTTGGACAGGCGACCCGGAAACACCATATATTTT
CASSLDRRPGNTIYF
>TRBV5-6|TRBJ1-2|TRBD1|NA
TGTGCCAGCAGCTTGGCCGGACAGGGGGGCTATGGCTACACCTTC
CASSLAGQGGYGYTF
>TRBV28|TRBJ2-4|TRBD1|NA
TGTGCCAGCAGATTGCAAACAGGGGGCCATCTCCTAGCCAAAAACATTCAGTACTTC
CASRLQTGGHLLAKNIQYF
>TRBV7-9|TRBJ1-2|NA|few
TGTGCCAGCAGCCTACGGGGGGGTGGCTATGGCTACACCTTC
CASSLRGGGYGYTF